Below, 24 T cell receptor beta chains from the same sample are listed, as sequenced in a study of T cell clonotyping in hematopoietic cell transplantation. Only in-frame clones appear in the TCRdb table, and some are missing; sequencing was by immunoSEQ multiplex PCR. The table includes about 16,000 clones, approximately 83% detected once. The sequenced material came from peripheral blood mononuclear cells. The receptors were gathered from a woman aged 40 to 49 in good health. Some clones in this sample may be carry-over from other donors' samples.

This chain connects TRBV19 to TRBJ1-1; D is unresolved. CDR3 size: 17 residues. V was clipped by 3 bases and J by 1 base, with 18 bases between them. Per the germline V gene, CDR1 is LNHDA and CDR2 is SQIVND (reference sequence). The CDR3 DNA reads as TGTGCCAGTAGTATGAACGCTTCACCCCTGCAGAACACTGAAGCTTTCTTT. Translated: CASSMNASPLQNTEAFF.

The chain joins TRBV6-5 to TRBJ1-1, with D perhaps matching TRBD1 (6 bases). The CDR3 sequence is 14 residues long. Trimming removed 6 bases from V and 0 bases from J, with 11 bases in between. CDR1 and CDR2 (germline): MNHEY, SVGAGI. CDR3: CASREGGLNTEAFF. The CDR3 nucleotides read TGTGCCAGCAGAGAGGGGGGCCTGAACACTGAAGCTTTCTTT.

J is TRBJ2-5 and V is TRBV29-1; 10 bases are a match to TRBD1. This CDR3 is 15 amino acids long. Germline V gives CDR1 SQVTM, CDR2 ANQGSEA. V trimming: 8 bases; J trimming: 3 bases; junction bases outside the gene matches: 12. CDR3 residues: CSSTGTGVSEETQYF. CDR3 DNA: TGCAGCTCCACCGGGACAGGGGTATCCGAAGAGACCCAGTACTTC. The variable domain in full, completed from reference TRBV29-1 and TRBJ2-5, reads SAVISQKPSRDICQRGTSLTIQCQVDSQVTMMFWYRQQPGQSLTLIATANQGSEATYESGFVIDKFPISRPNLTFSTLTVSNMSPEDSSIYLCSSTGTGVSEETQYFGPGTRLLVL.

This clone was seen more than once but under ten times. V usage is TRBV5-1 and J usage is TRBJ2-5, with 8 bases matching TRBD1. The germline CDR1 and CDR2 sequences are SGHRS and YFSETQ. This CDR3 has 16 residues. J lost 9 bases, V lost 4 bases, and 17 bases had no gene match. The CDR3 reads CASSPRAIGTGGAQYF. The CDR3 nucleotides read TGCGCCAGCAGCCCCAGAGCCATTGGGACAGGAGGGGCCCAGTACTTC.

This chain links TRBV19 with TRBJ1-5; 8 nucleotides match TRBD1. With 4 bases clipped from V and 8 bases from J, the junction kept 4 bases outside the gene matches. The CDR3 length is 13 residues. The germline CDR1 and CDR2 sequences are LNHDA and SQIVND (reference sequence). The CDR3, as DNA: TGTGCCAGTAGTACCAGGGGGCGAGAGCCCCAGCATTTT. Amino acid sequence: CASSTRGREPQHF.

The chain uses TRBV4-3 and TRBJ1-2; perhaps TRBD1 as D (6 bases). V gave up 2 bases and J gave up 8 bases, with 15 bases separating them. Germline CDR1 is LGHNA and CDR2 is YSLEER. This CDR3 contains 14 residues. CDR3 bases: TGCGCCAGCAGCCAACGGGGGCTGATCAACGGCTACACCTTC. Its translation is CASSQRGLINGYTF.

The chain combines TRBV5-1 with TRBJ1-3, with 9 bases identical to TRBD1. Trimming at V came to 4 bases and at J to 7 bases, leaving 6 bases not matched to a gene. The germline CDR1 and CDR2 sequences are SGHRS and YFSETQ. The CDR3 is made up of 14 amino acids. In DNA form, the CDR3 reads TGCGCCAGCAGCCGGAGGGACAGGGATAACACCATATATTTT. Translation: CASSRRDRDNTIYF.

This chain uses TRBV5-4 with TRBJ2-3; 8 bases map to TRBD1. The CDR3 is 17 amino acids. J gave up 2 bases and V 4 bases, and 12 bases lay outside the gene matches. The germline V gene encodes CDR1 SGHNT and CDR2 YYREEE (reference sequence). The CDR3 coding sequence is TGTGCCAGCAGCCCGAGACAGGGGATAATTGCCACAGATACGCAGTATTTT. It yields the protein CASSPRQGIIATDTQYF.

The chain recombines TRBV4-3 with TRBJ2-1, with 7 bases fitting TRBD1. The CDR3 covers 15 residues. CDR1 and CDR2 (germline): LGHNA, YSLEER. V gave up 0 bases and J gave up 2 bases; unmatched junction bases: 1. The CDR3 is CASSQDRGTYNEQFF. CDR3 DNA sequence: TGCGCCAGCAGCCAAGACAGGGGGACCTACAATGAGCAGTTCTTC.

This chain uses TRBV6-1 with TRBJ2-3; TRBD2 matches at 7 bases. Looked up from germline, CDR1 is MNHNS and CDR2 is SASEGT. The CDR3 sequence is 15 residues long. Trimming removed 2 bases from V and 4 bases from J; junction bases left unmatched: 6. The CDR3, as DNA: TGTGCCAGCAGTGAAACCGCGGGAGAAGCAGATACGCAGTATTTT. It is translated as CASSETAGEADTQYF.

V is TRBV7-8 and J is TRBJ1-1, with D perhaps TRBD1 (6 bases). The germline V gene has CDR1 SGHVS and CDR2 FQNEAQ. The CDR3 runs to 13 residues. The V end lost 6 bases, the J end lost 4 bases, and 12 bases lay between the germline ends. The CDR3 coding sequence is TGTGCCAGCAGTCCCCGGGGGCGCACTGAAGCTTTCTTT. Amino acids: CASSPRGRTEAFF.

This sequence joins TRBV4-3 and TRBJ1-2; possibly TRBD1 for D (6 bases). Germline-derived CDR1 and CDR2 are LGHNA and YSLEER. CDR3 length equals 17 residues. Deletions cut 1 base from V and 2 bases from J, with 17 bases between. CDR3 in DNA: TGCGCCAGCAGCCAAGGACTAAGGCGGGGGACAAACTATGGCTACACCTTC. Protein: CASSQGLRRGTNYGYTF.

This chain joins TRBV6-4 and TRBJ1-2, with 12 bases aligning to TRBD1. Germline V CDR1 and CDR2: MRHNA, SNTAGT. The CDR3 extends over 16 amino acids. J gave up 5 bases and V 6 bases, and 10 bases lay outside the gene matches. CDR3 bases: TGTGCCAGCAGAACTACCGGGACAGGGGGCGCGTATGGCTACACCTTC. It specifies CASRTTGTGGAYGYTF.

The chain is built from TRBV4-3 and TRBJ1-1, with D perhaps TRBD1 (6 bases). The CDR3 is made up of 13 amino acids. Germline assignment: CDR1 LGHNA and CDR2 YSLEER. V gave up 2 bases and J gave up 12 bases, with 16 bases separating them. CDR3 coding DNA: TGCGCCAGCAGCCAACTGGGTTTTACAGGGTCTTTCTTT. It specifies CASSQLGFTGSFF.

The J gene is TRBJ2-3, the V gene TRBV5-1, with no clear D. CDR1 and CDR2 (germline): SGHRS, YFSETQ. Between the trimmed V and J ends, which lost 4 bases and 1 base, there was a span of 10 bases. CDR3 length: 14 amino acids. The CDR3 nucleotides read TGCGCCAGCAGCGACCCCAGCGGCACAGATACGCAGTATTTT. Translating it yields CASSDPSGTDTQYF. Looking up the rest from reference TRBV5-1 and TRBJ2-3 gives the full variable domain: KAGVTQTPRYLIKTRGQQVTLSCSPISGHRSVSWYQQTPGQGLQFLFEYFSETQRNKGNFPGRFSGRQFSNSRSEMNVSTLELGDSALYLCASSDPSGTDTQYFGPGTRLTVL.

This clone was seen once. The J gene is TRBJ1-6, the V gene TRBV30, with D perhaps TRBD1 (6 bases). This CDR3 spans 13 amino acids. V lost 5 bases and J lost 8, with 13 bases in between. CDR1 is GTSNPN and CDR2 is SVGIG in the germline V gene (reference sequence). As DNA, the CDR3 is TGTGCCTGGGGCAGGGGTGGAGATTCACCCCTCCACTTT. This encodes CAWGRGGDSPLHF. The entire variable domain, with the rest obtained from reference TRBV30 and TRBJ1-6, is as follows: SQTIHQWPATLVQPVGSPLSLECTVEGTSNPNLYWYRQAAGRGLQLLFYSVGIGQISSEVPQNLSASRPQDRQFILSSKKLLLSDSGFYLCAWGRGGDSPLHFGNGTRLTVT.

The chain has TRBV27 and TRBJ2-3; D is possibly TRBD2 (5 bases). V lost 2 bases and J 5 bases, leaving 8 bases between the germline ends. Germline V CDR1 and CDR2: MNHEY, SMNVEV (reference sequence). The CDR3 consists of 13 residues. This CDR3 reads CASSLLAGDTQYF. The DNA of the CDR3 is TGTGCCAGCAGTTTACTAGCTGGAGATACGCAGTATTTT.

The chain uses TRBV28 and TRBJ2-2; D is ambiguous. This CDR3 spans 12 amino acids. In germline, CDR1 is MDHEN, CDR2 SYDVKM. V lost 1 base to trimming and J lost 10 bases, with 7 bases between them. Here the CDR3 reads CASSLSNLELFF. DNA for the CDR3: TGTGCCAGCAGTTTATCCAATTTGGAGCTGTTTTTT.

The V call is TRBV4-2, the J call TRBJ2-7, with 10 bases aligning to TRBD2. Germline trimming cut 0 bases from V and 0 bases from J; bases unmatched to any gene: 2. The CDR3 runs to 16 residues. The germline V gene encodes CDR1 LGHNA and CDR2 YNFKEQ. The CDR3 nucleotides are TGTGCCAGCAGCCAAGATAGCGGGGGGCCCTCCTACGAGCAGTACTTC. Translated, it gives CASSQDSGGPSYEQYF.

This chain links TRBV25-1 with TRBJ2-7, with D possibly being TRBD1 (6 bases). The V end lost 3 bases, the J end lost 6 bases, and 18 bases lay between the germline ends. CDR1 is MGHDK and CDR2 is SYGVNS in the germline V gene. The CDR3 has 15 amino acids. The CDR3 coding sequence is TGTGCCAGCAGTGACAGGGGCGCACCTTACGGCGAGCAGTACTTC. Translating gives CASSDRGAPYGEQYF.

The chain couples TRBV6-5 to TRBJ1-2; weak D call: TRBD1 (5 bases). The CDR3 covers 15 residues. V lost 5 bases and J lost 4, with 17 bases in between. CDR1 is MNHEY, CDR2 SVGAGI, per germline. CDR3 nucleotide sequence: TGTGCCAGCAGTACGGGACTCGGGGGATTCTATGGCTACACCTTC. This codes for CASSTGLGGFYGYTF.

J is TRBJ2-7 and V is TRBV2, with 7 bases matching TRBD1. Germline trimming cut 9 bases from V and 2 bases from J; bases unmatched to any gene: 7. Looked up from germline, CDR1 is SNHLY and CDR2 is FYNNEI. This CDR3 is built from 13 residues. In DNA form, the CDR3 reads TGTGCCAGGGGTGGACAGGCCGCCTACGAGCAGTACTTC. This encodes CARGGQAAYEQYF. Full variable domain (remainder filled in from reference TRBV2 and TRBJ2-7): EPEVTQTPSHQVTQMGQEVILRCVPISNHLYFYWYRQILGQKVEFLVSFYNNEISEKSEIFDDQFSVERPDGSNFTLKIRSTKLEDSAMYFCARGGQAAYEQYFGPGTRLTVT.

The chain has TRBV5-1 and TRBJ2-5; 9 nucleotides agree with TRBD2. CDR1 is SGHRS, CDR2 YFSETQ, per germline. The V segment lost 5 bases and the J segment 3 bases; nucleotides outside the gene matches: 8. This CDR3 is 15 amino acids long. The CDR3 is CASSVLASGEETQYF. In DNA, the CDR3 is TGCGCCAGCAGTGTACTTGCTAGCGGGGAAGAGACCCAGTACTTC.

Only one count was recorded for this clone. The J gene is TRBJ2-7, the V gene TRBV28; 9 positions match TRBD1. Unmatched junction bases numbered 3, after V lost 5 bases and J lost 1 base. CDR3 length: 14 amino acids. The germline V gene has CDR1 MDHEN and CDR2 SYDVKM. The CDR3 DNA follows: TGTGCCAGCAGTACGACAGGGGGGTCCTACGAGCAGTACTTC. It encodes CASSTTGGSYEQYF.